Detailed here is one TCR beta chain. Sample time point: peripheral blood 6 weeks after treatment start. The data were taken from a study of PD-L1 blockade in urothelial cancer. Sequenced by immunoSEQ multiplex PCR; TCRdb stores in-frame clones only, minus some. The table has some 120,000 clones, 75% to 95% seen once. V lost 2 bases, J lost 8 bases, and 6 bases stayed unmatched. CDR1 is LGHNA and CDR2 is YSLEER in the germline V gene. The CDR3 is 14 residues long. The sequence was obtained from a man aged 60 to 69 with urothelial cancer. The V gene is TRBV4-3, the J gene TRBJ1-2, with 9 bases fitting TRBD1. The input for sequencing was PBMCs, taken around atezolizumab (anti-PD-L1) treatment. For the CDR3, the DNA is TGCGCCAGCAGCCAAATACAGGGGGCGAAAGGCTACACCTTC. This translates into CASSQIQGAKGYTF.